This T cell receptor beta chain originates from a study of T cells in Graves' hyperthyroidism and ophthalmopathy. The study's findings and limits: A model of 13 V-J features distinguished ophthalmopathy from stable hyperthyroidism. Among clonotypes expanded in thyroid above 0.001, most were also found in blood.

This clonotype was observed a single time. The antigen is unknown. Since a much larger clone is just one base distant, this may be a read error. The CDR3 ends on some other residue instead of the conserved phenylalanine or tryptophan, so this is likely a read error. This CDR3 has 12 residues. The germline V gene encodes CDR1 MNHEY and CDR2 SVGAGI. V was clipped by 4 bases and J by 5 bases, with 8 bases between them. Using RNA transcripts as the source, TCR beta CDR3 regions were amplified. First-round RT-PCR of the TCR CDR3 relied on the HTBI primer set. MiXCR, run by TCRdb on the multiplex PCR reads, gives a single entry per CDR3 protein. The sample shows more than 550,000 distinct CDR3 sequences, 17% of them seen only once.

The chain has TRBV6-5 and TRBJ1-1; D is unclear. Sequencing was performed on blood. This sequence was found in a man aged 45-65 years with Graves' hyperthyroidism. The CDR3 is CASSFQTTEAFS. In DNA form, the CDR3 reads TGTGCCAGCAGTTTTCAAACGACTGAAGCTTTCTCT.